A selection of T cell receptor beta chains follows, all from one sample in a study of radiation and T cells in renal cell carcinoma. Generated by immunoSEQ multiplex PCR, the TCRdb table keeps only in-frame clones and is missing some. The table shows about 13,000 clones, with around a third occurring only once. The specimen was tumor tissue, collected from a patient whose treatment included radiotherapy and nephrectomy. These receptors were collected from a man aged 60-69 years with renal cell carcinoma. Both conserved end residues are part of each CDR3. The D gene is left open where the match is weak. Only some rows state a clone size, as once, few, many or a class for expanded clones.

clone size: NA; J gene: TRBJ2-1; CDR3 length: 16; V gene: TRBV5-4; D gene: NA; CDR3 DNA: TGTGCCAGCAGCTTGGCTGGCCTCGCGGCGGACAATGTGCAGTTCTTC; CDR3 protein: CASSLAGLAADNVQFF
clone size: few; J gene: TRBJ1-5; CDR3 length: 14; V gene: TRBV27; D gene: NA; CDR3 DNA: TGTGCCAGCAGTAGCTGGAAGAGCAATCAGCCCCAGCATTTT; CDR3 protein: CASSSWKSNQPQHF
clone size: few; J gene: TRBJ1-1; CDR3 length: 15; V gene: TRBV5-4; D gene: NA; CDR3 DNA: TGTGCCAGCAGCTTGATGTTCGATATGAACACTGAAGCTTTCTTT; CDR3 protein: CASSLMFDMNTEAFF
clone size: NA; J gene: TRBJ1-1; CDR3 length: 12; V gene: TRBV7-3; D gene: NA; CDR3 DNA: TGTGCCAGCAGCTCCCTGCAGGGTGAAGCTTTCTTT; CDR3 protein: CASSSLQGEAFF
clone size: medium-sized; J gene: TRBJ1-1; CDR3 length: 12; V gene: TRBV10-2; D gene: NA; CDR3 DNA: TGCGCCAGCTATTTTGGGGGCCTAGGGGCTTTCTTT; CDR3 protein: CASYFGGLGAFF
clone size: NA; J gene: TRBJ2-3; CDR3 length: 14; V gene: TRBV7-6; D gene: NA; CDR3 DNA: TGTGCCAGCCAGGAAGGAGGGCCCGGAGATACGCAGTATTTT; CDR3 protein: CASQEGGPGDTQYF
clone size: few; J gene: TRBJ1-2; CDR3 length: 15; V gene: TRBV9; D gene: TRBD1; CDR3 DNA: TGTGCCAGCAACCGGGACAGGGAGGCTGTGGGTGGCTACACCTTC; CDR3 protein: CASNRDREAVGGYTF
clone size: few; J gene: TRBJ1-1; CDR3 length: 18; V gene: TRBV5-1; D gene: TRBD1; CDR3 DNA: TGCGCCAGCAGCTTGGGACCGGGACAGGGGGCCCGGTTAAGCGGAGCTTTCTTT; CDR3 protein: CASSLGPGQGARLSGAFF
clone size: NA; J gene: TRBJ1-1; CDR3 length: 14; V gene: TRBV13; D gene: NA; CDR3 DNA: TGTGCCAGCAGCTTATCGCCAGGTAACACTGAAGCTTTCTTT; CDR3 protein: CASSLSPGNTEAFF
clone size: NA; J gene: TRBJ2-5; CDR3 length: 15; V gene: TRBV30; D gene: TRBD2; CDR3 DNA: TGTGCCTGGAGATCCGGCGGGGGGTTAAGGGGCACCCAGTACTTC; CDR3 protein: CAWRSGGGLRGTQYF
clone size: large; J gene: TRBJ2-2; CDR3 length: 16; V gene: TRBV30; D gene: TRBD2; CDR3 DNA: TGTGCCTGGAGTGTAGGACTAGCGGAGTACACCGGGGAGCTGTTTTTT; CDR3 protein: CAWSVGLAEYTGELFF
clone size: few; J gene: TRBJ2-5; CDR3 length: 16; V gene: TRBV18; D gene: TRBD2; CDR3 DNA: TGTGCCAGCTCACCCCTCGGACTAGCGGGCCAAGAGACCCAGTACTTC; CDR3 protein: CASSPLGLAGQETQYF
clone size: NA; J gene: TRBJ1-1; CDR3 length: 13; V gene: TRBV25-1; D gene: NA; CDR3 DNA: TGTGCCACCCAAGGGAGGGGGACCACTGAAGCTTTCTTT; CDR3 protein: CATQGRGTTEAFF
clone size: NA; J gene: TRBJ2-3; CDR3 length: 16; V gene: TRBV9; D gene: TRBD2; CDR3 DNA: TGTGCCAGCAGCGTTAGAAGCGGGGATCTCACAGATACGCAGTATTTT; CDR3 protein: CASSVRSGDLTDTQYF
clone size: many; J gene: TRBJ1-1; CDR3 length: 15; V gene: TRBV30; D gene: NA; CDR3 DNA: TGTGCCTGGAGTGTGTTGGTAGGGGTCGGGACTGAAGCTTTCTTT; CDR3 protein: CAWSVLVGVGTEAFF
clone size: NA; J gene: TRBJ1-4; CDR3 length: 12; V gene: TRBV29-1; D gene: NA; CDR3 DNA: TGCAGCGCTGGGGTAACTAATGAAAAACTGTTTTTT; CDR3 protein: CSAGVTNEKLFF
clone size: few; J gene: TRBJ2-5; CDR3 length: 16; V gene: TRBV9; D gene: TRBD2; CDR3 DNA: TGTGCCAGCAGCGGTGGCCCGGCGGGGGGGGTTGAGACCCAGTACTTC; CDR3 protein: CASSGGPAGGVETQYF
clone size: few; J gene: TRBJ2-7; CDR3 length: 14; V gene: TRBV4-3; D gene: NA; CDR3 DNA: TGCGCCAGCAGCCAGCGAGGGGGGCACTACGAGCAGTACTTC; CDR3 protein: CASSQRGGHYEQYF
clone size: few; J gene: TRBJ2-7; CDR3 length: 15; V gene: TRBV14; D gene: NA; CDR3 DNA: TGTGCCAGCAGCCTGCAGACAGGCGACTACTACGAGCAGTACTTC; CDR3 protein: CASSLQTGDYYEQYF
clone size: NA; J gene: TRBJ1-1; CDR3 length: 14; V gene: TRBV4-1; D gene: NA; CDR3 DNA: TGCGCCAGCAGTCCAGGGGTGACGGGGACTGAAGCTTTCTTT; CDR3 protein: CASSPGVTGTEAFF
clone size: NA; J gene: TRBJ1-1; CDR3 length: 15; V gene: TRBV2; D gene: TRBD1; CDR3 DNA: TGTGCCACCCGGGGACAGCTGGGGGTAAACACTGAAGCTTTCTTT; CDR3 protein: CATRGQLGVNTEAFF
clone size: once; J gene: TRBJ2-1; CDR3 length: 16; V gene: TRBV23-1; D gene: TRBD1; CDR3 DNA: TGCGCCAGCAGTCATGGTGACAGGGACTCCTACAATGAGCAGTTCTTC; CDR3 protein: CASSHGDRDSYNEQFF
clone size: NA; J gene: TRBJ1-1; CDR3 length: 14; V gene: TRBV15; D gene: NA; CDR3 DNA: TGTGCCACCAGCAAGGGAGGGGCGAACACTGAAGCTTTCTTT; CDR3 protein: CATSKGGANTEAFF
clone size: NA; J gene: TRBJ1-3; CDR3 length: 16; V gene: TRBV30; D gene: NA; CDR3 DNA: TGTGCCTGGAGTGTTAGGGACGGCGCCTCTGGAAACACCATATATTTT; CDR3 protein: CAWSVRDGASGNTIYF
clone size: NA; J gene: TRBJ2-3; CDR3 length: 13; V gene: TRBV29-1; D gene: NA; CDR3 DNA: TGCTCCGCGGGGGCCTGGAGCACAGATACGCAGTATTTT; CDR3 protein: CSAGAWSTDTQYF
clone size: NA; J gene: TRBJ2-2; CDR3 length: 11; V gene: TRBV9; D gene: NA; CDR3 DNA: TGTGCCAGCAGCTCAAACGGGGAGCTGTTTTTT; CDR3 protein: CASSSNGELFF
clone size: NA; J gene: TRBJ2-7; CDR3 length: 14; V gene: TRBV19; D gene: NA; CDR3 DNA: TGTGCCAGTAGGCCCCTCGCGGGGAGCTACGAGCAGTACTTC; CDR3 protein: CASRPLAGSYEQYF
clone size: few; J gene: TRBJ1-2; CDR3 length: 14; V gene: TRBV4-1; D gene: NA; CDR3 DNA: TGCGCCAGCAGCCAGCAGGGAGAGCTCGGTGGCTACACCTTC; CDR3 protein: CASSQQGELGGYTF
clone size: few; J gene: TRBJ1-2; CDR3 length: 13; V gene: TRBV5-1; D gene: NA; CDR3 DNA: TGCGCCAGCAGCTTGGAGGAGGGAAGCGGCTACACCTTC; CDR3 protein: CASSLEEGSGYTF
clone size: many; J gene: TRBJ1-3; CDR3 length: 13; V gene: TRBV30; D gene: NA; CDR3 DNA: TGTGCCTGGAGACCGAAGGGTGCGGGCACCATATATTTT; CDR3 protein: CAWRPKGAGTIYF
clone size: few; J gene: TRBJ1-2; CDR3 length: 11; V gene: TRBV6-5; D gene: NA; CDR3 DNA: TGTGCCAGCAGAGGCAACTATGGCTACACCTTC; CDR3 protein: CASRGNYGYTF
clone size: once; J gene: TRBJ2-7; CDR3 length: 15; V gene: TRBV4-3; D gene: TRBD2; CDR3 DNA: TGCGCCAGCAGCCAAGATCTAGCGGGGGGGTACGAGCAGTACTTC; CDR3 protein: CASSQDLAGGYEQYF
clone size: few; J gene: TRBJ2-6; CDR3 length: 18; V gene: TRBV5-4; D gene: NA; CDR3 DNA: TGTGCCAGCAGCTTGTTCACATTTCCCCTTCTTGGGGCCAACGTCCTGACTTTC; CDR3 protein: CASSLFTFPLLGANVLTF
clone size: NA; J gene: TRBJ2-7; CDR3 length: 11; V gene: TRBV10-3; D gene: NA; CDR3 DNA: TGTGCCATCAGTGAGTCGGGGGAGCTGTACTTC; CDR3 protein: CAISESGELYF
clone size: NA; J gene: TRBJ2-1; CDR3 length: 14; V gene: TRBV6-6; D gene: NA; CDR3 DNA: TGTGCCAGCACCCCCGCCCATCGGGGCAATGAGCAGTTCTTC; CDR3 protein: CASTPAHRGNEQFF
clone size: NA; J gene: TRBJ2-3; CDR3 length: 13; V gene: TRBV14; D gene: NA; CDR3 DNA: TGTGCCAGCAGCCTCGGTGGCACAGATACGCAGTATTTT; CDR3 protein: CASSLGGTDTQYF